A single sample gave rise to the 29 T cell receptor beta chains below, sequenced in a study of long-term antiretroviral therapy in people with HIV. Investigators performed immunoSEQ version v3.0 at survey level. Generated by immunoSEQ multiplex PCR, the TCRdb table keeps only in-frame clones and is missing some. The sample lists about 8,800 clones; 60% to 85% were seen once. The sample here was unsorted PBMCs, taken 1.8 years before starting antiretroviral therapy. These receptors all stem from a middle-aged man with HIV.

This chain joins TRBV19 and TRBJ2-6; D could derive from TRBD1 or TRBD2 (5 bases each). Trimming shortened V by 3 bases and J by 0 bases, and 18 bases separated the two germline ends. Germline-derived CDR1 and CDR2 are LNHDA and SQIVND (reference sequence). The CDR3 has 19 amino acids. The CDR3 DNA follows: TGTGCCAGTAGTATGGGACCGTTTACCCGTCGCTCTGGGGCCAACGTCCTGACTTTC. Amino acids: CASSMGPFTRRSGANVLTF.

This chain uses TRBV5-5 with TRBJ1-5; no clear D. The CDR3 contains 14 residues. The V end was cut by 3 bases, the J end by 0 bases, with 7 bases between. CDR1 and CDR2 from the germline V gene are SGHKS and YYEKEE (reference sequence). The CDR3 loop is CASSSSYSNQPQHF. CDR3 in DNA: TGTGCCAGCAGCTCCTCATATAGCAATCAGCCCCAGCATTTT.

The chain links TRBV10-3 to TRBJ2-1, with D tentatively TRBD2 (6 bases). There are 15 residues in the CDR3. Germline loops: CDR1 ENHRY, CDR2 SYGVKD. V was pared by 1 base and J by 6 bases, with 13 bases between. The CDR3 loop is CAISEFLGGSNEQFF. CDR3 nucleotide sequence: TGTGCCATCAGTGAGTTTTTGGGGGGTTCCAATGAGCAGTTCTTC.

This sequence joins TRBV2 and TRBJ1-6, with unresolved D. CDR1 is SNHLY and CDR2 is FYNNEI in the germline V gene. V lost 4 bases and J lost 8, with 6 bases in between. This CDR3 comprises 12 residues. CDR3 sequence: CASSVWDSPLHF. CDR3 coding DNA: TGTGCCAGCAGTGTGTGGGATTCACCCCTCCACTTT.

This clone was seen only a few times. The chain combines TRBV10-3 with TRBJ2-7; D possibly corresponds to TRBD2 (7 bases). Germline CDR1 reads ENHRY; CDR2 reads SYGVKD. This CDR3 has 15 amino acids. The V gene lost 2 bases and the J gene lost 2 bases, with 13 bases spanning the gap. The CDR3 bases are TGTGCCATCAGTGAGAAGGCGGGGGCCCCCTACGAGCAGTACTTC. This gives the protein CAISEKAGAPYEQYF.

This chain joins TRBV7-8 and TRBJ1-2, with TRBD1 identical over 10 bases. The germline gives CDR1 SGHVS, CDR2 FQNEAQ. V shed 4 bases and J 4 bases; nucleotides not matched to a gene: 12. The CDR3 extends over 17 amino acids. In nucleotides, the CDR3 is TGTGCCAGCAGCTCCCGACAGGGGGCGCTTCAAACCTATGGCTACACCTTC. Translated: CASSSRQGALQTYGYTF.

The V call is TRBV5-1, the J call TRBJ2-1; the D is unclear. CDR3 length: 14 residues. Germline CDR1 reads SGHRS; CDR2 reads YFSETQ. V dropped 7 bases and J dropped 0 bases, with 11 bases sitting between them. The CDR3 sequence is CASSGGSSYNEQFF. The CDR3 region has the DNA TGCGCCAGCTCCGGCGGAAGCTCCTACAATGAGCAGTTCTTC.

This chain uses TRBV6-5 with TRBJ2-7, with 8 positions matching TRBD1. Germline CDR1 MNHEY, CDR2 SVGAGI. The length of the CDR3 is 13 residues. J gave up 3 bases and V 6 bases, and 4 bases lay outside the gene matches. CDR3 in DNA: TGTGCCAGCAGGGCAGGGGGCCTCTACGAGCAGTACTTC. It is translated as CASRAGGLYEQYF.

The chain couples TRBV18 to TRBJ1-1, with a tentative D call TRBD1 (6 bases). Trimming took 6 bases from V and 1 from J, leaving 18 bases between them. Germline V lookup: CDR1 KGHSH, CDR2 LQKENI. The CDR3 contains 16 residues. Here the CDR3 DNA reads TGTGCCAGCTCTCCGCCAGGGCCGGGACAGAACACTGAAGCTTTCTTT. It translates to CASSPPGPGQNTEAFF.

The chain has TRBV5-4 and TRBJ1-6, with D tentatively TRBD1 (6 bases). The V gene's germline CDR1 is SGHNT and CDR2 YYREEE (reference sequence). Between the trimmed V and J ends, which lost 3 bases and 7 bases, there was a span of 17 bases. CDR3 length: 16 amino acids. Written as DNA, the CDR3 is TGTGCCAGCAGCTCGATGCGGGGGGGCGGGAATTCACCCCTCCACTTT. Translating it yields CASSSMRGGGNSPLHF.

This clone was seen more than once but under ten times. The V call is TRBV6-6, the J call TRBJ2-7; no clear D. The CDR3 has 15 residues. From germline, CDR1 is MNHNY and CDR2 SVGAGI (reference sequence). V was trimmed by 1 base and J by 4 bases, leaving 14 bases between them. The CDR3 DNA is TGTGCCAGCAGTTACTTACGCGGTTTTGGGTACGAGCAGTACTTC. Residues: CASSYLRGFGYEQYF.

The genes are TRBV2 and TRBJ2-1; D is unclear. Germline assignment: CDR1 SNHLY and CDR2 FYNNEI. The ends were cut back, 3 bases at V and 4 bases at J, with 7 bases in the middle. The CDR3 runs to 13 residues. The CDR3 DNA sequence: TGTGCCAGCAGTGACGGATATTACAATGAGCAGTTCTTC. It yields the protein CASSDGYYNEQFF.

The V and J genes are TRBV5-1 and TRBJ1-3, with D unresolved. V lost 7 bases and J lost 2, with 19 bases in between. The CDR3 totals 16 residues. Germline loops: CDR1 SGHRS, CDR2 YFSETQ. The CDR3 DNA reads TGCGCCAGCGGGAAAAATACCCTCGCGACTGGAAACACCATATATTTT. It encodes CASGKNTLATGNTIYF.

This clone has only one observation. The chain employs TRBV27 and TRBJ2-7; D call uncertain. The CDR3 is made up of 14 amino acids. V shed 0 bases and J shed 7 bases, with 13 bases lying between them. Germline CDR1 MNHEY, CDR2 SMNVEV (reference sequence). The CDR3 DNA sequence: TGTGCCAGCAGTTTATCGGCGGACCCCGGGGAGCAGTACTTC. It codes for CASSLSADPGEQYF.

In this sample, this clone turned up a few times. The V and J genes are TRBV19 and TRBJ1-1; D ambiguous. Germline assignment: CDR1 LNHDA and CDR2 SQIVND (reference sequence). The CDR3 has 12 amino acids. Between the trimmed V and J ends, which lost 2 bases and 11 bases, there was a span of 12 bases. The CDR3 bases are TGTGCCAGTAGTATATACGGCCTGAAGGCTTTCTTT. Encoded protein: CASSIYGLKAFF.

The chain joins TRBV7-2 to TRBJ1-6, with 8 bases lining up with TRBD1. Per the germline V gene, CDR1 is SGHTA and CDR2 is FQGNSA. The CDR3 consists of 15 residues. The junction had 10 bases not matched to a gene; V was cut back by 7 bases and J by 8 bases. The CDR3 sequence: CASTPNVQGDSPLHF. The CDR3 DNA reads as TGTGCCAGCACCCCAAATGTACAGGGGGATTCACCCCTCCACTTT.

A few counts support this clone. The rearrangement links TRBV7-9 to TRBJ2-7; D perhaps matches TRBD1 (6 bases). The germline V gene has CDR1 SEHNR and CDR2 FQNEAQ (reference sequence). The CDR3 spans 15 residues. Trimming left V 1 base short and J 6 bases short, with 16 bases between. This CDR3 is CASSLVGARGVEQYF. The DNA of the CDR3 is TGTGCCAGCAGCTTAGTGGGGGCGAGAGGGGTCGAGCAGTACTTC.

This clone appeared a single time. This chain uses TRBV10-2 with TRBJ1-6; TRBD1 is a possible D gene (5 bases). Germline V gene lookup returns CDR1 WSHSY and CDR2 SAAADI. The CDR3 sequence is 13 residues long. Trimming removed 3 bases from V and 11 bases from J, with 11 bases in between. The CDR3 DNA reads TGCGCCAGCAGTGAAGGGGCTCGAGCACCCCTCCACTTT. It specifies CASSEGARAPLHF.

This clone was recorded only once. The gene calls are TRBV5-1 and TRBJ1-4, with 7 bases that match TRBD1. Germline CDR1 and CDR2: SGHRS and YFSETQ. The trim removed 3 bases at V and 4 bases at J, leaving 3 bases unmatched. The CDR3 has 14 residues. CDR3 loop: CASSWDSRNEKLFF. CDR3 DNA: TGCGCCAGCAGCTGGGACAGCCGTAATGAAAAACTGTTTTTT.

This clone occurred a few times. V and J are TRBV19 and TRBJ2-7; D is ambiguous. Between the trimmed V and J ends, which lost 3 bases and 4 bases, there was a span of 7 bases. Looked up from germline, CDR1 is LNHDA and CDR2 is SQIVND (reference sequence). This CDR3 contains 12 residues. Here the CDR3 reads CASSMGPYEQYF. The CDR3 coding sequence is TGTGCCAGTAGTATGGGTCCATACGAGCAGTACTTC.

J is TRBJ2-7 and V is TRBV11-2; D gene unclear. CDR3 length: 15 amino acids. Trimming removed 1 base at V and 4 bases at J, with 14 bases between. Germline lookup yields CDR1 SGHAT and CDR2 FQNNGV. The CDR3 spells CASSLANNREYEQYF. As DNA, the CDR3 is TGTGCCAGCAGCTTAGCCAATAACCGAGAATACGAGCAGTACTTC.

The V gene is TRBV5-1, the J gene TRBJ2-7, with TRBD1 identical over 8 bases. The CDR3 extends over 17 amino acids. Germline assignment: CDR1 SGHRS and CDR2 YFSETQ. The J segment lost 4 bases and the V segment lost 4 bases, leaving 16 bases of the junction unmatched. In nucleotides, the CDR3 is TGCGCCAGCAGCCACCCTCCTCCAGGACAGGGATCTTACGAGCAGTACTTC. It yields the protein CASSHPPPGQGSYEQYF.

This clone was counted once. This chain joins TRBV5-1 and TRBJ2-3, with D possibly matching TRBD1 (6 bases). CDR3 size: 15 residues. Trimming shortened V by 3 bases and J by 0 bases, and 11 bases separated the two germline ends. Germline loops: CDR1 SGHRS, CDR2 YFSETQ. CDR3 region: CASSSGQTSTDTQYF. Written as DNA, the CDR3 is TGCGCCAGCAGCTCCGGACAGACTAGCACAGATACGCAGTATTTT.

This chain links TRBV7-3 with TRBJ2-3, with D possibly TRBD1 on 7 matching bases. The CDR3 runs 15 residues. V lost 3 bases to trimming and J lost 3 bases, with 13 bases between them. Germline V CDR1 and CDR2: SGHTA, FQGTGA. The CDR3 is CASSFGGGETDTQYF. In DNA, the CDR3 is TGTGCCAGCAGCTTCGGAGGGGGCGAGACAGATACGCAGTATTTT.

This clone was recorded only once. The chain combines TRBV5-4 with TRBJ2-1, with D hard to call. The V end was cut by 4 bases, the J end by 5 bases, with 13 bases between. This CDR3 spans 14 amino acids. The V gene's germline CDR1 is SGHNT and CDR2 YYREEE (reference sequence). For the CDR3, the DNA is TGTGCCAGCAGCCCCCGACTGAGGCACAATGAGCAGTTCTTC. It yields the protein CASSPRLRHNEQFF.

This clone was found a few times. V usage is TRBV6-6 and J usage is TRBJ1-2; 10 nucleotides line up with TRBD1. Trimming cost V 5 bases and J 0 bases; bases outside gene matches: 3. Germline loops: CDR1 MNHNY, CDR2 SVGAGI (reference sequence). The CDR3 is made up of 15 amino acids. The CDR3 nucleotides are TGTGCCAGCAGTGCCGACAGGGGGCCTAACTATGGCTACACCTTC. This sequence encodes CASSADRGPNYGYTF.

V is TRBV5-1 and J is TRBJ2-6; D is uncertain. V was cut by 0 bases and J by 0 bases, with 4 bases left in between. Germline lookup yields CDR1 SGHRS and CDR2 YFSETQ. There are 15 residues in the CDR3. This chain's CDR3 is CASSLDLSGANVLTF. The DNA for the CDR3 is TGCGCCAGCAGCTTGGACCTCTCTGGGGCCAACGTCCTGACTTTC.

This sequence joins TRBV27 and TRBJ2-3; 7 bases line up with TRBD1. Germline CDR1 and CDR2: MNHEY and SMNVEV (reference sequence). The CDR3 is made up of 12 amino acids. J lost 4 bases, V lost 10 bases, and 5 bases had no gene match. The CDR3 loop is CAIGDSSDTQYF. The DNA for the CDR3 is TGTGCCATCGGGGACAGCTCAGATACGCAGTATTTT.

This chain joins TRBV5-1 and TRBJ1-1; 7 bases agree with TRBD1. Germline lookup yields CDR1 SGHRS and CDR2 YFSETQ. V shed 1 base and J 6 bases; nucleotides not matched to a gene: 6. CDR3 length: 14 amino acids. The chain's CDR3 is CASSLLDRESEAFF. DNA for the CDR3: TGCGCCAGCAGCTTGTTAGACAGGGAATCTGAAGCTTTCTTT.